A selection of T cell receptor beta chains follows, all from one sample in a study of CD8 T cells in ankylosing spondylitis. TCRdb re-called the 5' RACE reads through MiXCR, storing one row per CDR3 protein. The sample has about 440,000 distinct CDR3 sequences; roughly 18% are singletons. The source material was blood, either unsorted or a sorted T cell fraction (not recorded which). These receptors were obtained from a male donor with ankylosing spondylitis. Each CDR3 is given without its conserved first and last residue. The size entry is marked missing in some rows and otherwise reads once, few, many or a size class.

V	size	CDR3
TRBV2	few	ASSDRTPYEQY
TRBV27	few	ASSSATGVKGNTIY
TRBV18	.	ASSRAETQY
TRBV5-1	few	ASSLMDREKLF
TRBV7-9	.	ASSLGQGTNYGYT
TRBV5-1	.	ASSPWTSGAIRRWETQY
TRBV11-3	few	ASSLVDRGEQY
TRBV11-3	.	ASSPDGGTQY
TRBV5-1	many	ASSMGSSYNEQF
TRBV6-2/TRBV6-3	.	ASSSFETSAVRAEQY
TRBV20-1	many	SARDWGGWLNEQF
TRBV27	.	ASSLYRQGAREAF
TRBV9	many	ASSVGSGDLYEQY
TRBV5-1	.	ASAPHSSSGRNEQF
TRBV24-1	.	ATSDLYSLLAETQY
TRBV5-1	.	ASSLASGTGGYEQY
TRBV20-1	.	CARDFLAADGTDTQY
TRBV3-1	.	ASSHLFQGANGEQY
TRBV5-1	.	ASSSASIGTDTQY
TRBV3-1	.	ASSHSTTDTQY
TRBV12-3/TRBV12-4	.	ASKTATHNSPLH
TRBV7-2	.	ASSLVAGRAPNEQF
TRBV29-1	many	SASRLAGGNNEQF
TRBV7-2	few	ASSWTSGYNEQF
TRBV27	.	ASSLFSGGGANVLT
TRBV9	few	ASSVTSGRGTDTQY
TRBV20-1	few	SASEDREYEQY
TRBV30	few	AWSSGTGNTIY
TRBV10-3	few	AISAGGGANEQF
TRBV20-1	.	SAITYNEQF
TRBV5-1	.	ASSSPDRKRETQY
TRBV4-1	few	ASSQGATGGELF
TRBV7-2	.	ASSLVRVYPEAF
TRBV12-3/TRBV12-4	.	ASREGGLATTEQY
TRBV6-6	.	ASSYWQDNEQF
TRBV6-5	.	ASSSQGRRGYGYT
TRBV10-1	.	ASSESAGIAAYNEQF
TRBV6-1	few	ASILAGAGGETQY
TRBV7-9	few	ASMYSGANVLT
TRBV7-2	few	ASSLGSARHT
TRBV20-1	many	SAQLGGSRANEQY